The TCR beta chain described here comes from a study of brain T cells in children with intractable seizures (dated by TCRdb to the early 2020s). Looking at the study overall: A NanoString immunology panel was first used to screen resected brain tissue from roughly 56 pediatric epilepsy surgery cases for immune gene transcripts. Eight of the 12 selected surgery cases also had pre-surgery blood sequenced, which left four cases with brain tissue only. The research as a whole found: Viral specificity was inferred only from CDR3 sequence similarity, and patients' HCMV serostatus was unknown. Because sequencing depth differed between pre- and post-surgery blood, the absence of clones from the pre-surgery sample may reflect undersampling.

The immunoSEQ assay was applied to genomic DNA to generate the TCR beta chain sequences. Turning to the authors' computational methods: CDR3 sequences not starting with the conserved framework cysteine at position 104 were manually removed. To get clonality, the normalized Shannon's Diversity Index was subtracted from one, giving values from 0 (maximal diversity) to 1 (oligoclonal). Chi-squared comparison-of-proportions tests assessed whether the same CDR3 differed in frequency between samples, such as brain versus blood. Public clonotypes were found through immuneACCESS searches, while the VDJdb browser was used to judge similarity to known antiviral clonotypes. TCRdb mirrors the immuneACCESS table, restricted to in-frame sequences. Some clones are absent from its copies; in checked studies, under half trace to an unresolved V gene, and the reason for the others is unknown. The D gene and trimming were derived from the DNA, and the V and J assignments and clone size from that table. The sample includes about 320,000 clones, with over 90% observed a single time. The top ten clones comprise 4.5% to 7% of the sample.

The sample's time point label, decoded: blood from clinic visit 5 months post-surgery; TSC patient then seizure free. Surgery cases with the highest brain T cell transcript signatures were selected for TCR beta chain sequencing of brain tissue and, where available, blood. Patients had been treated with at least one anti-epileptic drug before surgery. The TCR-sequenced patients were children whose drug-resistant epilepsy was caused by tuberous sclerosis complex, focal cortical dysplasia, Rasmussen encephalitis or hemimegalencephaly. Bulk genomic DNA was extracted from unsorted brain tissue and whole blood with the Monarch genomic DNA purification kit. Concerning this clone itself: Its antigen target is currently unknown. No per-base quality is available; no much larger clone lies one base away.

The specimen was peripheral blood, collected about 5 months after surgery. The sequence came from a boy under two years old with tuberous sclerosis and intractable seizures.

The bases are TGTGCCAGTAGTATTGGGCAGACCAATCAGCCCCAGCATTTT. This gives the protein CASSIGQTNQPQHF. The rearranged segments are TRBV19 and TRBJ1-5; the D gene remains uncertain. The junction shows trimming of 3 bases on V and 3 bases on J, plus 9 bases between the germline ends. Taken from the germline V gene (reference sequence), the CDR1 and CDR2 loops are LNHDA and SQIVND. The CDR3 measures 14 amino acids from cysteine to phenylalanine. This entry keeps only the CDR3 DNA: 42 bases, framed from base 1.